This T cell receptor beta chain derives from a study of graft-versus-host responses after intestinal transplantation. Background on the study: Transplants were multivisceral, liver-intestinal, or isolated intestinal. Study-level findings and limits: Peak levels of circulating GvH clones tracked with early post-transplant HvG declines. High graft-versus-host to host-versus-graft clonal ratios were seen in allografts of patients with graft-donor T cell macrochimerism. GvH clones surfaced in recipient marrow, some emerging earlier in ileum or blood.

Some clones are missing from TCRdb's copy, which holds only in-frame ones; the method was immunoSEQ multiplex PCR. The sample holds about 77,000 clones, 92% seen once. This clone has a single count. Its antigen is as yet unknown. The CDR3 extends over 19 amino acids. The germline V gene has CDR1 LGHNA and CDR2 YNFKEQ. Losses at the gene ends were 1 base for V and 5 bases for J; bases not matched to a gene: 14. The sequence derives from a human patient who received an intestinal transplant, so some T cells may come from the graft donor. The specimen was PBMCs, collected 98 days after intestinal transplantation. V usage is TRBV4-2 and J usage is TRBJ2-7; 13 bases map to TRBD2. The CDR3 nucleotides are TGTGCCAGCAGCCAAGCCAGAACCCATAGGACTAGCGGGAGCCACGAGCAGTACTTC. Protein product: CASSQARTHRTSGSHEQYF.